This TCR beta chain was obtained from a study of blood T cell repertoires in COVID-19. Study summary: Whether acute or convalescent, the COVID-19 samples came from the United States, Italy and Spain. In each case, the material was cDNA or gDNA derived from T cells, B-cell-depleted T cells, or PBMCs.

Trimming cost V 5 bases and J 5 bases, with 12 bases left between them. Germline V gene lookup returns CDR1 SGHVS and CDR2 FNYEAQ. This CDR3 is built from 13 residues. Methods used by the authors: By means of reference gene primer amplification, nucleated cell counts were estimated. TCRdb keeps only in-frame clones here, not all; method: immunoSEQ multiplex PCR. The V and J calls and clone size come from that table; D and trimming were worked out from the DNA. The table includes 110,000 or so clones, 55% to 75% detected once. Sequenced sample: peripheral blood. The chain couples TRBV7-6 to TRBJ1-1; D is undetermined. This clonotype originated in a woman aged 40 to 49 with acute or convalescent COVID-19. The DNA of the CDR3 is TGTGCCAGCAGCGGAGGCGAGGATACTGAAGCTTTCTTT. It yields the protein CASSGGEDTEAFF.